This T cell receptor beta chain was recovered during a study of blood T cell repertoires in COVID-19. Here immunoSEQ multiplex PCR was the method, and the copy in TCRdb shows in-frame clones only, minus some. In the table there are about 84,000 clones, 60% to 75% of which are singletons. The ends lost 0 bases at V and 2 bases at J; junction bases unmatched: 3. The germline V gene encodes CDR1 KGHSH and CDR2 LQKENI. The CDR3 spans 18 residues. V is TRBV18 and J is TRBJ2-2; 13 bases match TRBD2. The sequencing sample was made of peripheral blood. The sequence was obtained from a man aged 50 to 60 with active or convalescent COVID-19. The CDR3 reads CASSPPTSGGLNTGELFF. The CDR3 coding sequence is TGTGCCAGCTCACCACCGACTAGCGGGGGGCTTAACACCGGGGAGCTGTTTTTT.